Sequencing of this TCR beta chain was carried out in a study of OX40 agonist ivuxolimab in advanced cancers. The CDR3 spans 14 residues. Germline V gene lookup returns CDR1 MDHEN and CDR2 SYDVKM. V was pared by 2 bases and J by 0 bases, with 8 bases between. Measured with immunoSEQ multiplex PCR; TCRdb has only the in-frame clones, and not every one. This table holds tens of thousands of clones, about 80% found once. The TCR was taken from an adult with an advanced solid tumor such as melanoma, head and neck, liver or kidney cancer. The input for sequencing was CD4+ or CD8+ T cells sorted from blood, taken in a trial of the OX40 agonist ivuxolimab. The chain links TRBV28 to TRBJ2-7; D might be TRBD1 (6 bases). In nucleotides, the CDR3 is TGTGCCAGCAGTTTAGGGACACCCTCCTACGAGCAGTACTTC. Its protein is CASSLGTPSYEQYF.